This record concerns one TCR beta chain sequence. Only in-frame clones appear in the TCRdb table, and some are missing; sequencing was by immunoSEQ multiplex PCR. The sample shows roughly 290,000 clones, about 85% of them seen only once. The data were obtained in a study of blood T cell repertoires in COVID-19. The CDR3 has 15 residues. Trimming at V came to 4 bases and at J to 2 bases, leaving 5 bases not matched to a gene. CDR1 and CDR2 from the germline V gene are SGHRS and YFSETQ. This clonotype originated in a human donor with COVID-19, enrolled during active disease. The donor label of this sample is uncertain. The rearrangement uses TRBV5-1 and TRBJ2-3, with TRBD2 matching over 9 bases. Source material: peripheral blood. The CDR3 nucleotides read TGCGCCAGCAGCGAACTAGCGGGCCTCACAGATACGCAGTATTTT. Its protein is CASSELAGLTDTQYF.